This TCR beta chain was obtained from a study of cytotoxic CD8 clonotypes in ibrutinib-treated CLL. Targeted sequencing depth ranged from 1 in 200,000 to 1 in 1 million T cells. The protocol was immunoSEQ multiplex PCR, while the TCRdb copy is restricted to in-frame clones and leaves out a portion. The sample consists of around 300,000 clones, about 80% of them appearing once. This clone has a handful of counts. The sample was PBMCs, taken before ibrutinib treatment. The source is a human donor with chronic lymphocytic leukemia.

The CDR3 here is CASNLAGGGEQYF. DNA of the CDR3: TGTGCCAGTAATCTAGCGGGAGGCGGCGAGCAGTACTTC. The J gene is TRBJ2-7, the V gene TRBV19, with 11 bases that match TRBD2. The CDR3 totals 13 residues. Germline V gives CDR1 LNHDA, CDR2 SQIVND (reference sequence). V gave up 7 bases and J gave up 6 bases; unmatched junction bases: 5.